These 9 T cell receptor beta chains share one sample of origin, sequenced in a study of blood T cell repertoires in COVID-19. Assay used: immunoSEQ multiplex PCR; TCRdb lists only in-frame clones, some missing. Of 180,000 or so clones detected, around 85% appear once; the ten largest clones hold roughly 7.8%. What was sequenced was peripheral blood. Receptors were obtained from a man aged 60 to 75 with acute or convalescent COVID-19.

The J gene is TRBJ2-1, the V gene TRBV6-4; D may be TRBD2 (5 bases). CDR3 length: 14 amino acids. Germline-derived CDR1 and CDR2 are MRHNA and SNTAGT. Trimming removed 3 bases at V and 6 bases at J, with 12 bases between. CDR3 in DNA: TGTGCCAGCAGTGATGGGAGATCTCGCAATGAGCAGTTCTTC. Translated: CASSDGRSRNEQFF.

The chain carries TRBV4-1 and TRBJ2-1; D perhaps matches TRBD2 (7 bases). The V gene lost 1 base and the J gene lost 5 bases, with 9 bases spanning the gap. CDR3 length: 14 amino acids. CDR1 and CDR2 (germline): MGHRA, YSYEKL. Written as DNA, the CDR3 is TGCGCCAGCAGCCAAGTCGGGGGGCACAATGAGCAGTTCTTC. Its translation is CASSQVGGHNEQFF.

The J gene is TRBJ1-6, the V gene TRBV11-2, with 11 bases aligning to TRBD1. The CDR3 extends over 15 amino acids. Germline V lookup: CDR1 SGHAT, CDR2 FQNNGV. J was trimmed by 9 bases and V by 3 bases; bases with no gene match: 4. As DNA, the CDR3 is TGTGCCAGCAGCTTGGACAGGGGGCGAGGTTCACCCCTCCACTTT. The encoded protein is CASSLDRGRGSPLHF.

V is TRBV11-1 and J is TRBJ1-6; 7 positions agree with TRBD1. Looked up from germline, CDR1 is SGHAT and CDR2 is FQDESV (reference sequence). The length of the CDR3 is 15 residues. Unmatched junction bases numbered 8, after V lost 5 bases and J lost 7 bases. The CDR3 loop is CASSPRSGGNSPLHF. The CDR3 DNA reads as TGTGCCAGCAGCCCAAGGTCAGGGGGGAATTCACCCCTCCACTTT.

The V call is TRBV5-8, the J call TRBJ2-1; 9 bases match TRBD2. J was trimmed by 9 bases and V by 1 base; bases with no gene match: 14. The CDR3 runs 17 residues. Germline CDR1 SGHTS, CDR2 YDEGEE. The CDR3 DNA follows: TGTGCCAGCAGCTTGTCAAGGGCTAGCGGGATTTCGGGTGAGCAGTTCTTC. Protein: CASSLSRASGISGEQFF.

The V gene is TRBV30, the J gene TRBJ2-3; 7 positions agree with TRBD2. Per the germline V gene, CDR1 is GTSNPN and CDR2 is SVGIG (reference sequence). The CDR3 totals 14 residues. Trimming took 3 bases from V and 5 from J; bases not matched to a gene: 8. The chain's CDR3 is CAWRREGAVDTQYF. In DNA form, the CDR3 reads TGTGCCTGGAGAAGGGAGGGAGCGGTAGATACGCAGTATTTT.

The chain employs TRBV20-1 and TRBJ2-1, with 8 bases matching TRBD1. After removal of 3 bases from V and 4 bases from J, the junction contained 8 bases not matched to a gene. Per the germline V gene, CDR1 is DFQATT and CDR2 is SNEGSKA (reference sequence). CDR3 length equals 15 residues. The CDR3 is CSASSLDREYNEQFF. In DNA form, the CDR3 reads TGCAGTGCTAGTAGTTTGGACAGGGAGTACAATGAGCAGTTCTTC.

The chain couples TRBV19 to TRBJ2-7, with TRBD2 identical over 7 bases. The CDR3 sequence is 14 residues long. Per germline, CDR1 LNHDA and CDR2 SQIVND (reference sequence). J was trimmed by 0 bases and V by 4 bases; bases with no gene match: 3. CDR3 nucleotides: TGTGCCAGTAGTACCGTAGCGGGCTCCTACGAGCAGTACTTC. Encoded protein: CASSTVAGSYEQYF.

This clone has only one observation. The rearrangement links TRBV5-1 to TRBJ2-1, with a weak D call TRBD1 (6 bases). Trimming pared 2 bases from V and 7 bases from J, leaving 16 bases between. Germline V lookup: CDR1 SGHRS, CDR2 YFSETQ. The CDR3 sequence is 15 residues long. The CDR3 DNA follows: TGCGCCAGCAGCTTAACAGGGACCCTACAGAATGAGCAGTTCTTC. Protein product: CASSLTGTLQNEQFF. The complete variable domain, with remaining parts taken from reference TRBV5-1 and TRBJ2-1, reads KAGVTQTPRYLIKTRGQQVTLSCSPISGHRSVSWYQQTPGQGLQFLFEYFSETQRNKGNFPGRFSGRQFSNSRSEMNVSTLELGDSALYLCASSLTGTLQNEQFFGPGTRLTVL.